Many counts were recorded for the clone carrying this T cell receptor (beta chain). Its target is unknown. A much more abundant neighbour one base away suggests this may be a read error. At the DNA level, this CDR3 is encoded by other sequences in the same sample as well. Per the study methods: CDR3 was compared across clinicopathological groups, and the resulting differences were used to build a distant-metastasis classifier for papillary thyroid cancer. TCRdb re-processed the PCR reads through MiXCR. TCRdb, not the authors, supplied the V and J calls. The data show about 59,000 clones, around 15% seen once. The CDR3 contains 13 residues. Germline CDR1 reads MDHEN; CDR2 reads SYDVKM. The data derive from a study of metastatic and nonmetastatic thyroid tumors. Study information: From malignant and benign thyroid patients, repertoires in blood and in tumor or nodule tissue were compared. General study results and limits: TCR beta diversity was reportedly significantly higher in malignant thyroid tumors than benign nodules, in blood and tumor.

The entire patient cohort was treatment-naive prior to thyroid surgery. This TCR was sampled from a male donor with papillary thyroid cancer or a benign thyroid nodule (not recorded which). Some clones in this sample may be carry-over from other donors' samples. The source material was blood. The rearrangement joins TRBV28 to TRBJ1-4; D gene uncertain. The CDR3 DNA reads as TGCGCCAGCACCGTACAGACTAATGAAAAACTGTTTTTT. Translation gives CASTVQTNEKLFF.